These 15 T cell receptor beta chains share one sample of origin, sequenced in a study of Tregs in tolerant kidney transplant recipients. Which antigens these TCRs recognize remains unknown. Clones were read by immunoSEQ multiplex PCR, and TCRdb kept only the in-frame ones, dropping some. The table shows under 50,000 clones, with 95% to 96% occurring only once. Sequenced: Tregs from blood cultured with allogeneic cells. These receptors were taken from a human donor in good health.

J is TRBJ2-7 and V is TRBV7-8; 8 nucleotides align to TRBD2. Germline lookup yields CDR1 SGHVS and CDR2 FQNEAQ. Trimming removed 7 bases from V and 4 bases from J; junction bases left unmatched: 12. The CDR3 sequence is 15 residues long. CDR3 bases: TGTGCCAGCAAACTAGGTATTAGCGGGGTGTACGAGCAGTACTTC. Residues: CASKLGISGVYEQYF.

A word on this clone: This sample also contains other DNA sequences that code for the same CDR3. The chain couples TRBV5-1 to TRBJ2-1; 7 bases are shared with TRBD2. The germline V gene encodes CDR1 SGHRS and CDR2 YFSETQ. The CDR3 covers 15 residues. V lost 0 bases and J lost 0; bases outside the gene matches: 0. This chain's CDR3 is CASSLGGSSYNEQFF. In nucleotides, the CDR3 is TGCGCCAGCAGCTTGGGCGGGAGCTCCTACAATGAGCAGTTCTTC.

The genes are TRBV4-2 and TRBJ2-1; D remains ambiguous. Germline lookup yields CDR1 LGHNA and CDR2 YNFKEQ. The CDR3 spans 11 residues. Trimming stripped 0 bases from V and 10 bases from J, with 4 bases between. CDR3 in amino acids: CASSQDREQFF. The CDR3 nucleotides read TGTGCCAGCAGCCAAGACCGCGAGCAGTTCTTC.

The V and J genes are TRBV7-9 and TRBJ2-7, with 9 bases fitting TRBD1. In germline, CDR1 is SEHNR, CDR2 FQNEAQ (reference sequence). The CDR3 runs 14 residues. The J segment lost 11 bases and the V segment lost 5 bases, leaving 13 bases of the junction unmatched. The CDR3 nucleotides are TGTGCCAGCAGCCCACGGGACAGGGAAGGATCCGAGTACTTC. Amino acid sequence: CASSPRDREGSEYF.

The rearrangement joins TRBV4-1 to TRBJ1-2, with a possible D match to TRBD1 (6 bases). The germline V gene encodes CDR1 MGHRA and CDR2 YSYEKL. CDR3 length: 15 residues. With 3 bases removed from V and 3 bases from J, the gap between germline ends came to 14 bases. The CDR3 nucleotides are TGCGCCAGCAGCCATACCAGGGGAACTGACTATGGCTACACCTTC. It encodes CASSHTRGTDYGYTF.

The chain uses TRBV30 and TRBJ1-1; a possible D gene is TRBD1 (5 bases). Germline values: CDR1 GTSNPN, CDR2 SVGIG (reference sequence). The CDR3 totals 14 residues. Trimming shortened V by 1 base and J by 0 bases, and 9 bases separated the two germline ends. The CDR3 loop is CAWSEGRLNTEAFF. The CDR3 nucleotides read TGTGCCTGGAGTGAGGGGCGGCTGAACACTGAAGCTTTCTTT.

This clone was observed a handful of times. V is TRBV7-8 and J is TRBJ1-4; D remains ambiguous. Per germline, CDR1 SGHVS and CDR2 FQNEAQ. The V end lost 2 bases, the J end lost 8 bases, and 12 bases lay between the germline ends. The CDR3 is 14 amino acids. The CDR3 DNA reads as TGTGCCAGCAGCTTACGGGGAACGCGGGAAAAACTGTTTTTT. It encodes CASSLRGTREKLFF.

The chain combines TRBV19 with TRBJ1-2; maybe TRBD1 (6 bases). V lost 3 bases, J lost 2 bases, and 7 bases lay in between. Germline V gene data show CDR1 as LNHDA and CDR2 as SQIVND (reference sequence). There are 13 residues in the CDR3. CDR3 amino acids: CASSIGGNYGYTF. CDR3 coding DNA: TGTGCCAGTAGTATCGGGGGCAACTATGGCTACACCTTC.

For the CDR3, the DNA is TGTGCCAGCAGCTTAGATCAGCCAGATACGCAGTATTTT. Protein product: CASSLDQPDTQYF. V is TRBV11-3 and J is TRBJ2-3, with unresolved D. V was shortened by 0 bases and J by 4 bases, with 5 bases between the two germline ends. The CDR3 is 13 amino acids. Germline values: CDR1 SGHNT, CDR2 YENEEA.

V is TRBV4-1 and J is TRBJ1-6; TRBD1 is a possible D gene (5 bases). There are 19 residues in the CDR3. The V end lost 4 bases, the J end lost 0 bases, and 19 bases lay between the germline ends. From germline, CDR1 is MGHRA and CDR2 YSYEKL. The CDR3 protein is CASSPPGDRALSYNSPLHF. CDR3 coding DNA: TGCGCCAGCAGCCCTCCGGGGGATAGAGCCCTCTCCTATAATTCACCCCTCCACTTT.

This chain joins TRBV6-5 and TRBJ1-1; D unresolved. The V end lost 0 bases, the J end lost 11 bases, and 13 bases lay between the germline ends. Germline lookup yields CDR1 MNHEY and CDR2 SVGAGI. The CDR3 sequence is 13 residues long. CDR3 sequence (DNA): TGTGCCAGCAGTTACTCGGTGCGGGGTGATGCTTTCTTT. Translating gives CASSYSVRGDAFF.

The chain carries TRBV18 and TRBJ2-1, with 9 nucleotides matching TRBD1. The germline CDR1 and CDR2 sequences are KGHSH and LQKENI. V lost 5 bases to trimming and J lost 4 bases; unmatched junction nucleotides: 6. The CDR3 extends over 15 amino acids. This chain's CDR3 is CASSGGTGLYNEQFF. DNA of the CDR3: TGTGCCAGCTCAGGCGGGACAGGGCTATACAATGAGCAGTTCTTC.

V usage is TRBV6-5 and J usage is TRBJ2-7, with 8 positions matching TRBD1. CDR1 MNHEY and CDR2 SVGAGI come from the germline V gene. Trimming cost V 3 bases and J 4 bases; bases outside gene matches: 8. The CDR3 contains 15 residues. The CDR3 bases are TGTGCCAGCAGTTATCAGACAGGGGCAGGGTACGAGCAGTACTTC. It codes for CASSYQTGAGYEQYF.

J is TRBJ2-1 and V is TRBV5-5; 11 positions match TRBD2. Per germline, CDR1 SGHKS and CDR2 YYEKEE (reference sequence). The CDR3 spans 16 residues. Trimming cost V 1 base and J 0 bases; bases outside gene matches: 0. CDR3 in DNA: TGTGCCAGCAGCTTGACTAGCGGGAGCTCCTACAATGAGCAGTTCTTC. It encodes CASSLTSGSSYNEQFF.

This clone came up a few times. This sequence joins TRBV6-5 and TRBJ2-2; D not certain. The CDR3 contains 13 residues. V was trimmed by 2 bases and J by 8 bases, leaving 9 bases between them. The germline gives CDR1 MNHEY, CDR2 SVGAGI. The CDR3 protein is CASSYARWGELFF. In nucleotides, the CDR3 is TGTGCCAGCAGTTACGCCCGTTGGGGGGAGCTGTTTTTT.